What follows is one TCR beta chain and its context. A few counts support this clone. No cognate antigen has been identified for it. No qualities accompany the bases; no much larger clone lies one base away. The label giving this sample's treatment or condition can be read as: oral pan-JAK inhibitor, 5-10 mg twice daily. Lesional scalp punch biopsies and peripheral blood were collected from alopecia areata patients. PBMCs were isolated by density centrifugation and stained for CD3, CD4 and CD8, after which CD4+ and CD8+ T cells were sorted on a FACSAria. Library preparation was by the immunoSEQ multiplex PCR assay. RNA was extracted from all samples and reverse transcribed into cDNA, which served as template for TCR sequencing. First-strand cDNA was synthesized with SuperScript III using a 2:1 mix of oligo-dT and random hexamers. A synthetic immune receptor repertoire was used to gauge amplification bias, and whatever bias remained was removed computationally. Per the source publication's procedure: Raw reads were preprocessed to remove errors, and CDR3 was defined by IMGT conventions from the conserved cysteine to phenylalanine. Clonality was calculated as 1 minus Shannon entropy normalized by log2 of the number of productive unique TCRs. CD4 or CD8 identity of scalp clones was inferred by cross-referencing scalp TCRbeta sequences with sorted blood CD4 and CD8 repertoires. In its TCRdb copy, this immuneACCESS table keeps in-frame sequences only and misses some clones. Where compared with another copy, unresolved V genes explain less than half of these, and the others have no known cause. V, J and clone size derive from that table, while D and trimming were established from the DNA sequence. This sample is represented by 150,000 to 200,000 clones; 45% to 60% of them were singletons. The ten largest clones capture 10% of the sample.

This sample stems from a study of CD8+ T cells in alopecia areata (dated 2018 in TCRdb). Concerning the study at large: Treated patients were enrolled in an open-label pilot trial of oral tofacitinib, 5 to 10 mg twice daily, for moderate-to-severe alopecia areata. Patients stayed on tofacitinib for 6 to 18 months and then had 6 months of follow-up off drug so that delayed response and recurrence could be assessed. The SALT score, which quantifies the percentage of affected scalp surface area, was used to measure disease severity in treated patients. To study T cell clonal expansion in alopecia areata, the researchers applied high-throughput TCRbeta sequencing to both the C3H/HeJ mouse model and human patients. Scalp tissue and sorted CD4+ and CD8+ peripheral blood T cells from patchy and totalis/universalis alopecia areata patients and from healthy controls were covered by human TCRbeta sequencing. Tofacitinib-treated patients had biopsies at baseline and at 4 and 24 weeks of treatment, with a later scalp biopsy in several patients. Scalp clonality was compared across normal scalp (n=4), patchy alopecia areata scalp (n=8), and alopecia totalis/universalis scalp (n=8). RNA was obtained with the PAXgene miRNA kit for fixed scalp, the miRNeasy kit for PBMCs, and the RNeasy kit for mouse skin. TCRbeta CDR3 regions were amplified by immunoSEQ multiplex PCR using 35 Vbeta forward and 13 Jbeta reverse primers.

Broader findings and caveats from the paper: Compared with mice, TCR sequences shared between patients were less clear, possibly partly because of HLA diversity across the patient population. Scalp clonality and the number of expanded CD8+ clones among the top 100 scalp clones were significantly decreased by tofacitinib. Many expanded lesional clones were found to persist in scalp and blood during tofacitinib treatment, and relapse after treatment cessation may be partly explained by this persistence. Unlike mouse skin, where gammadelta T cells dominate, normal human skin contains resident alphabeta T cells that get sequenced too, which complicates analysis of the scalp TCR repertoire. The treated cohort was small, with a single nonresponder, so links between baseline CD8+ expansion and response need larger studies. Lesional scalp, especially in alopecia totalis/universalis, showed higher clonality and more expanded CD8+ clones than normal scalp, suggesting antigenic drive.

From a lookup of the germline V gene, CDR1 and CDR2 are SGHAT and FQNNGV. The junction shows trimming of 1 base on V and 2 bases on J, plus 11 bases between the germline ends. Reading from cysteine to phenylalanine, the CDR3 counts 15 amino acids. Just CDR3 DNA is preserved here, 45 bases in frame from base 1. The sequencing here drew on CD8+ T cells sorted from blood, taken around week 53, from a patient treated with tofacitinib. The V and J genes are TRBV11-2 and TRBJ2-5; TRBD2 is possibly the D segment (6 matching bases). This TCR was recovered from a human donor with alopecia areata. CDR3 reads: CASSLGPGLQETQYF. The DNA reads TGTGCCAGCAGCTTAGGGCCGGGACTGCAAGAGACCCAGTACTTC. Supplemented by the reference TRBV11-2 and TRBJ2-5 proteins around the CDR3, the complete variable domain is EAGVAQSPRYKIIEKRQSVAFWCNPISGHATLYWYQQILGQGPKLLIQFQNNGVVDDSQLPKDRFSAERLKGVDSTLKIQPAKLEDSAVYLCASSLGPGLQETQYFGPGTRLLVL.